Sequencing of this TCR beta chain was carried out in a study of shared clonotypes between healthy human individuals. Study context: The study used three CD4 naive, three CD4 memory, two CD8 naive and one CD8 memory plate per donor.

Clones were read by immunoSEQ multiplex PCR, and TCRdb kept only the in-frame ones, dropping some. Among 2,100,000 or so clones, 90% to 96% were seen once, and the ten largest hold around 0.13%. Splitting the CD4+ cells yielded a CD45RA+ naive subset and a CD45RA-negative memory subset. The V gene's germline CDR1 is GTSNPN and CDR2 SVGIG (reference sequence). V was pared by 5 bases and J by 11 bases, with 18 bases between. The CDR3 runs 12 residues. Sequencing was carried out using naive CD4+ T cells sorted from blood. Subset here: CD45RA+ positively selected. V gene TRBV30 combines with J gene TRBJ1-1, with D possibly TRBD1 on 5 matching bases. The sequence was collected from a young man in good health. The CDR3 protein is CAWDDSYGLAFF. CDR3 nucleotides: TGTGCCTGGGATGACAGTTACGGGCTGGCTTTCTTT.